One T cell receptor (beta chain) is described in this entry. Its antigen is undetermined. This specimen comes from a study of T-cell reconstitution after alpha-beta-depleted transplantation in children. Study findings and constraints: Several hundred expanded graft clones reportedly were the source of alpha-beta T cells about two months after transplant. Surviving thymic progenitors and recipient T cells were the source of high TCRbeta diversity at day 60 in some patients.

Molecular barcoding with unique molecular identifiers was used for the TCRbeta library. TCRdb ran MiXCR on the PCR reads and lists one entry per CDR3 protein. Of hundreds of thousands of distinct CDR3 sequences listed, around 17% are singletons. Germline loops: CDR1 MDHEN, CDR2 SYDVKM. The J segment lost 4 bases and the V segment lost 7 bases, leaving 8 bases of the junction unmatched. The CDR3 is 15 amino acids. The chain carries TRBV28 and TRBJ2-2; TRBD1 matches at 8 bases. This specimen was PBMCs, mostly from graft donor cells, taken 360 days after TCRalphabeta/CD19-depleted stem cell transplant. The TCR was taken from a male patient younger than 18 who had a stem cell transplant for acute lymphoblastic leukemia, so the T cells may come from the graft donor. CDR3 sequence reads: CASTSQGAGTGELFF. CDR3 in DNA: TGTGCCAGCACTTCTCAGGGGGCGGGCACCGGGGAGCTGTTTTTT.